This T cell receptor (beta chain) was found in a study of identical twins (dated by TCRdb to 2016 to 2018). Turning to the overall study: TCR alpha and beta repertoires from monozygotic twins, unrelated adults of various ages and cord blood were deep-sequenced to test whether fetal clonotypes persist. Replicate twin experiments were performed at different times using different library preparation protocols to rule out contamination. Study-wide findings and limitations: Invariant T cells such as MAIT and iNKT could partly confound zero-insertion analyses, though diverse VJ usage argued against this for most clonotypes. Compared with coincidental sharing between unrelated individuals, out-of-frame TCR alpha sequences shared between twins had an excess of sequences with low generation probability. Abundant cord blood beta clonotypes carried fewer insertions; young adult naive repertoires showed a weaker similar trend, while memory repertoires showed none. Because the same donors could not be followed over many years, the conclusions relied on cross-sectional statistical analysis. The excess sharing between twins in beta out-of-frame sequences was weaker because fewer shared sequences reduced the signal-to-noise ratio. In monozygotic twins, recombination models systematically underestimated out-of-frame TCR alpha sharing, but the models matched the sharing seen between unrelated individuals.

To note about this clonotype: It has no known antigen specificity. The sample holds no much larger clone one base away, and base qualities are not on file.

The library was generated by 5' RACE. For sequencing, an Illumina HiSeq 2000 was employed. Template switching introduced a universal primer binding site; the final cDNA contained a unique molecular identifier, enabling accurate counting of TCR cDNA molecules. First-strand cDNA for TCR alpha and beta chains was synthesized from specific primers in the conserved constant-segment region. To control for contamination, every cDNA library was double barcoded, receiving both a SMART-Mk sample barcode and Illumina barcodes. TruSeq adapter sequences and Illumina sample barcodes were added in two successive PCR steps. The TCR alpha and beta cDNA libraries were sequenced on the Illumina HiSeq platform using custom primers. Under the source paper's analysis protocol: MiGEC was used to process raw reads and extract unique molecular identifiers, and MiXCR was used to find CDR3 positions. For each individual, recombination models were inferred using an EM algorithm with the repgenHMM and IGoR tools. Shared clonotypes were analyzed with the tcR package in R, and sharing was normalized by the product of cloneset sizes. To study raw recombination without the effects of thymic and clonal selection, out-of-frame nonproductive sequences were analyzed. The public reads were run again by TCRdb, first through fastp at Q25 and then through MiXCR, and only productive beta chains were kept. Records with the same CDR3 protein are collapsed into one entry carrying the most frequent genes and DNA. What appears here as the V and J calls and clone size reflects TCRdb's work, not the paper's. This sample lists 450,000 or so distinct CDR3 sequences; roughly 26% were detected once. The biggest ten clones account for 2.9% of the sample.

Every donor in the study was a healthy Caucasian. Three pairs of female monozygotic twins, all aged roughly 18 to 30 years, were included in the twin cohort. Positive isolation kits from Invitrogen were used to isolate CD4+ and CD8+ T cell populations. These data are also associated with another study on T cells expressing NK-cell markers. As that second paper reports: Three sorted T-cell subsets (CD3+CD56+NKG2C+, CD3+CD56+NKG2C- and CD3+CD56-NKG2C+) from fewer than 10 donors had their TCR beta-chain repertoires profiled. Seven of the eight sequenced donors were HCMV-seropositive and one was HCMV-seronegative. In several experiments an anti-gammadeltaTCR antibody was added to restrict sorting to alphabetaTCR-expressing T cells. In several donors, the dominant CD3+CD56+NKG2C+ clonotypes ranked among the top 10 CD8+ clonotypes, making up 1.0-7.0% of CD8+ T cells. Those dominant clonotypes were again the most abundant among CD3+CD56-NKG2C+ cells in several donors, at about 25-65%. Whether the expanded NKG2C-expressing T cell clones were specific for HCMV antigens remained unclear. The study sequenced eight donors, all healthy volunteers chosen at random: three men and five women. To determine HCMV serostatus, a commercial ELISA kit was used to detect HCMV-specific IgG in serum. MIGEC was used to demultiplex reads and group the reads by UMI, and MiTCR was used to assemble and quantify clonotypes. To remove erroneous sequences, TCR cDNA sequences were retained only when supported by two or more reads. The tcR package was used for downstream repertoire analysis, and clonotypes were matched across fractions by CDR3 nucleotide sequence plus V segment. VDJmatch was used to annotate antigen specificity against VDJdb, with one amino acid substitution in CDR3 permitted.

Sample: CD4+ T cells sorted from blood. The clonotype originates from a woman aged 18-29 years in good health.

For the CDR3, the sequence is CSARVPSGGFNNEQFF. The nucleotide sequence is given as TGCAGTGCTAGAGTGCCTAGCGGGGGATTTAACAATGAGCAGTTCTTC. The chain is made from TRBV20-1 and TRBJ2-1, and TRBD2 matches 10 of the central bases. The CDR3 runs 16 residues from the cysteine to the phenylalanine. Just CDR3 DNA is preserved here, 48 bases in frame from base 1. Relative to germline, V is missing 1 base and J is missing 5 bases, with 8 bases of the junction outside any gene match. Looking up the germline V gene (reference sequence) yields CDR1 DFQATT and CDR2 SNEGSKA.